This record looks at one TCR beta chain sequence and its context. What it binds is unknown. This table comes from immunoSEQ multiplex PCR, and its TCRdb copy is limited to in-frame clones, with some not included. The data hold approximately 10,000 clones, with roughly 60% observed a single time. This sample stems from a study of radiation and T cells in renal cell carcinoma. Overall study findings and caveats: Top tumor clonotypes rose in blood 2 weeks post-radiation, then contracted.

As to treatment: 15 Gy SBRT to primary tumor, nephrectomy 4 weeks later. This receptor was obtained from a woman in her forties or fifties with renal cell carcinoma. The material sequenced was tumor tissue, taken from a patient whose treatment included radiotherapy and nephrectomy.

As DNA, the CDR3 is TGTGCCAGCATGGGACGGTTCGGACGGTTGTATCGCTACACCTTC. Translated, it gives CASMGRFGRLYRYTF. This chain joins TRBV5-8 and TRBJ1-2, with a possible D match to TRBD1 (5 bases). Germline-derived CDR1 and CDR2 are SGHTS and YDEGEE. V was clipped by 6 bases and J by 9 bases, with 24 bases between them. The CDR3 spans 15 residues.